One sample yielded the 16 T cell receptor beta chains listed below, sequenced in a study of T-cell reconstitution after alpha-beta-depleted transplantation in children. This sample's TCRbeta library carried unique molecular identifier barcodes. TCRdb used MiXCR to reprocess the PCR reads, holding one entry per CDR3 protein. The table has over 150,000 distinct CDR3 sequences, about 6.4% seen once. Specimen: PBMCs from the stem cell graft donor, collected from the stem cell graft. The receptors originated from a human donor who donated a stem cell graft to a child with Wiskott-Aldrich syndrome.

This clonotype has only a few counts. The rearrangement uses TRBV4-1 and TRBJ2-3; TRBD2 matches at 8 bases. Trimming removed 4 bases from V and 4 bases from J; junction bases left unmatched: 13. The CDR3 totals 17 residues. CDR1 is MGHRA and CDR2 is YSYEKL in the germline V gene. The CDR3 region has the DNA TGCGCCAGCAGCCCGAACACCGGGGGGGGGCCATCAGATACGCAGTATTTT. It translates to CASSPNTGGGPSDTQYF.

This clonotype has a count of ten or more. The chain has TRBV9 and TRBJ2-5; 11 nucleotides line up with TRBD2. CDR1 is SGDLS and CDR2 is YYNGEE in the germline V gene. This CDR3 is built from 17 residues. V lost 0 bases and J lost 4; bases outside the gene matches: 8. The CDR3 DNA sequence: TGTGCCAGCAGCGTAGTGGGTTTAGCGGGAGGGTCAGAGACCCAGTACTTC. As protein: CASSVVGLAGGSETQYF.

This clonotype appeared many times. The gene calls are TRBV3-1 and TRBJ1-2; D might be TRBD1 (5 bases). Trimming took 4 bases from V and 3 from J, leaving 12 bases between them. The CDR3 is made up of 14 amino acids. From germline, CDR1 is LGHDT and CDR2 YNNKEL (reference sequence). CDR3 residues: CASSLSGQDYGYTF. CDR3 nucleotides: TGTGCCAGCAGCCTCTCGGGGCAGGACTATGGCTACACCTTC.

The chain employs TRBV2 and TRBJ1-1; no clear D. There are 14 residues in the CDR3. Trimming removed 3 bases from V and 4 bases from J, with 12 bases in between. The V gene's germline CDR1 is SNHLY and CDR2 FYNNEI. In DNA form, the CDR3 reads TGTGCCAGCAGTGACATGCAGGTAGGCACTGAAGCTTTCTTT. It encodes CASSDMQVGTEAFF.

This clonotype was detected ten times or more. The chain links TRBV24-1 to TRBJ2-3, with 9 bases that match TRBD2. Germline CDR1 and CDR2: KGHDR and SFDVKD. The CDR3 totals 15 residues. J was trimmed by 6 bases and V by 2 bases; bases with no gene match: 5. In DNA, the CDR3 is TGTGCCACCAGTGATTGGGCTGCGGGAGGGGATACGCAGTATTTT. Amino acids: CATSDWAAGGDTQYF.

In its sample, this clonotype was seen many times. The V gene is TRBV12-3 or TRBV12-4, the J gene TRBJ2-1, with 13 bases aligning to TRBD2. Trimming took 3 bases from V and 7 from J; bases not matched to a gene: 9. CDR3 length: 17 residues. The CDR3 sequence: CASSFPSLAGGPNEQFF. CDR3 nucleotides: TGTGCCAGCAGTTTCCCCTCACTAGCGGGAGGGCCAAATGAGCAGTTCTTC.

This clonotype has a count of ten or more. The chain is built from TRBV5-6 and TRBJ2-2; TRBD2 matches at 12 bases. This CDR3 has 17 residues. V gave up 0 bases and J gave up 2 bases; unmatched junction bases: 2. Germline CDR1 SGHDT, CDR2 YYEEEE. CDR3 in DNA: TGTGCCAGCAGCTTGGGACTAGCGGGAGTTAACACCGGGGAGCTGTTTTTT. Protein: CASSLGLAGVNTGELFF. The full variable domain, completed using reference TRBV5-6 and TRBJ2-2, is DAGVTQSPTHLIKTRGQQVTLRCSPKSGHDTVSWYQQALGQGPQFIFQYYEEEERQRGNFPDRFSGHQFPNYSSELNVNALLLGDSALYLCASSLGLAGVNTGELFFGEGSRLTVL.

Many counts were recorded for this clonotype. The chain joins TRBV28 to TRBJ2-7; 7 bases agree with TRBD1. The germline V gene encodes CDR1 MDHEN and CDR2 SYDVKM. The length of the CDR3 is 14 residues. After removal of 6 bases from V and 3 bases from J, the junction contained 8 bases not matched to a gene. The CDR3 spells CASRDRERGYEQYF. CDR3 nucleotides: TGTGCCAGCAGAGACAGGGAACGAGGCTACGAGCAGTACTTC.

This clonotype was seen a few times. This chain uses TRBV18 with TRBJ2-3; the D gene is possibly TRBD1 (5 bases). The ends were cut back, 2 bases at V and 2 bases at J, with 11 bases in the middle. Germline CDR1 KGHSH, CDR2 LQKENI. The CDR3 covers 15 residues. CDR3 sequence: CASSPRSGYTDTQYF. The CDR3 DNA reads as TGTGCCAGCTCACCAAGGTCAGGGTACACAGATACGCAGTATTTT.

This clonotype was detected ten times or more. The CDR3 here is CASSVDRESYNEQFF. The CDR3, as DNA: TGTGCCAGCAGTGTCGACAGGGAGTCCTACAATGAGCAGTTCTTC. The chain uses TRBV6-4 and TRBJ2-1; 7 nucleotides match TRBD1. This CDR3 has 15 amino acids. V shed 4 bases, J shed 1 base, and the junction held 4 bases outside the gene matches. Germline V gene lookup returns CDR1 MRHNA and CDR2 SNTAGT.

This clonotype was seen ten or more times. The chain uses TRBV21-1 and TRBJ2-7; TRBD1, as called in the table, went unchecked against the DNA. TRBV21-1 corresponds to a pseudogene. The CDR3 runs 16 residues. CDR3 region: CASTRDRANYSYEQYF. The CDR3 DNA sequence: TGTGCCAGCACCAGGGACAGGGCCAATTACTCCTACGAGCAGTACTTC.

This clonotype was recorded many times. The rearrangement joins TRBV7-9 to TRBJ1-4; D gene uncertain. The CDR3 has 13 amino acids. V was shortened by 7 bases and J by 3 bases, with 9 bases between the two germline ends. The germline V gene encodes CDR1 SEHNR and CDR2 FQNEAQ (reference sequence). The DNA of the CDR3 is TGTGCCAGCACTCGGGGAGCTAATGAAAAACTGTTTTTT. Its translation: CASTRGANEKLFF. The full variable domain, with the rest looked up from reference TRBV7-9 and TRBJ1-4, is DTGVSQNPRHKITKRGQNVTFRCDPISEHNRLYWYRQTLGQGPEFLTYFQNEAQLEKSRLLSDRFSAERPKGSFSTLEIQRTEQGDSAMYLCASTRGANEKLFFGSGTQLSVL.

This clonotype was counted ten times or more. The chain carries TRBV5-4 and TRBJ2-5; 9 bases fit TRBD2. This CDR3 is 16 amino acids long. The germline gives CDR1 SGHNT, CDR2 YYREEE (reference sequence). After removal of 2 bases from V and 5 bases from J, the junction contained 10 bases not matched to a gene. The chain's CDR3 is CASSLVGGGAWETQYF. The CDR3 coding sequence is TGTGCCAGCAGCTTAGTCGGCGGGGGGGCCTGGGAGACCCAGTACTTC.

The V and J genes are TRBV7-9 and TRBJ2-2; 8 bases agree with TRBD2. With 1 base clipped from V and 4 bases from J, the junction kept 8 bases outside the gene matches. The CDR3 extends over 17 amino acids. The germline V gene encodes CDR1 SEHNR and CDR2 FQNEAQ (reference sequence). The DNA of the CDR3 is TGTGCCAGCAGCTTAGACAACGGACTAGCCCTCACCGGGGAGCTGTTTTTT. Its protein is CASSLDNGLALTGELFF.

This clonotype came up many times. The V and J genes are TRBV27 and TRBJ1-5, with a possible D match to TRBD1 (6 bases). There are 13 residues in the CDR3. Germline assignment: CDR1 MNHEY and CDR2 SMNVEV (reference sequence). The germline V and J ends were trimmed by 6 bases and 7 bases, with 13 bases remaining between them. The CDR3 loop reads CASRAQGSQPQHF. The CDR3 nucleotides read TGTGCCAGCAGGGCTCAGGGGTCCCAGCCCCAGCATTTT.

Remarks on this clonotype: Since a much larger clone is just one base distant, this may be a read error. The CDR3 does not end in the conserved phenylalanine or tryptophan, so this is likely a read error. This rearrangement joins TRBV12-3 or TRBV12-4 to TRBJ2-2, with D possibly matching TRBD2 (5 bases). With 5 bases removed from V and 5 bases from J, the gap between germline ends came to 6 bases. The CDR3 is 12 residues long. CDR3 sequence reads: CASSRGTGELFL. The CDR3 DNA reads as TGTGCCAGCAGTCGAGGGACCGGGGAGCTGTTTTTA.